One sample yielded the 3 T cell receptor beta chains listed below, sequenced in a study of Graves' ophthalmopathy and Graves' hyperthyroidism. Scientists amplified the TCR beta CDR3 regions from RNA transcripts. HTBI primers were employed in first-round RT-PCR, then a second-round multiplex PCR followed. TCRdb re-called the multiplex PCR reads with MiXCR, one entry per CDR3 protein. Here the sample spans roughly 500,000 distinct CDR3 sequences, under 15% being singletons. Sequenced: blood. The receptors stem from a woman in her twenties or thirties with Graves' ophthalmopathy.

At least ten counts were recorded for this clonotype. The genes are TRBV20-1 and TRBJ2-5; D is unclear. V was shortened by 1 base and J by 5 bases, with 14 bases between the two germline ends. The CDR3 has 14 amino acids. CDR1 and CDR2 from the germline V gene are DFQATT and SNEGSKA (reference sequence). The CDR3 region is CSARGRTNSETQYF. The CDR3 nucleotides read TGCAGTGCTAGAGGAAGGACCAACAGCGAGACCCAGTACTTC.

The sample holds a few counts of this clonotype. A read error may explain this, as a much larger clone is one base away. V usage is TRBV6-1 and J usage is TRBJ1-1, with TRBD1 identical over 7 bases. With 8 bases clipped from V and 1 base from J, the junction kept 1 base outside the gene matches. Germline V gene sequence: CDR1 MNHNS, CDR2 SASEGT. The CDR3 spans 12 residues. The CDR3 DNA reads TGTGCCAGCGGGGACAGGAACACTGAAGCTTTCTTT. Amino acid sequence: CASGDRNTEAFF.

This clonotype was observed a few times. A much larger clone differs by one base, so this may be a read error. The conserved phenylalanine or tryptophan normally closing the CDR3 is absent here, so this likely arose from a read error. The V call is TRBV11-2, the J call TRBJ2-7; TRBD2 might be the D (6 bases). CDR3 length: 13 residues. The V gene lost 3 bases and the J gene lost 4 bases, with 10 bases spanning the gap. Germline lookup yields CDR1 SGHAT and CDR2 FQNNGV. The CDR3: CASSFSGRYEQYY. The CDR3 DNA reads TGTGCCAGCAGCTTTTCTGGGAGGTACGAGCAGTACTAC.